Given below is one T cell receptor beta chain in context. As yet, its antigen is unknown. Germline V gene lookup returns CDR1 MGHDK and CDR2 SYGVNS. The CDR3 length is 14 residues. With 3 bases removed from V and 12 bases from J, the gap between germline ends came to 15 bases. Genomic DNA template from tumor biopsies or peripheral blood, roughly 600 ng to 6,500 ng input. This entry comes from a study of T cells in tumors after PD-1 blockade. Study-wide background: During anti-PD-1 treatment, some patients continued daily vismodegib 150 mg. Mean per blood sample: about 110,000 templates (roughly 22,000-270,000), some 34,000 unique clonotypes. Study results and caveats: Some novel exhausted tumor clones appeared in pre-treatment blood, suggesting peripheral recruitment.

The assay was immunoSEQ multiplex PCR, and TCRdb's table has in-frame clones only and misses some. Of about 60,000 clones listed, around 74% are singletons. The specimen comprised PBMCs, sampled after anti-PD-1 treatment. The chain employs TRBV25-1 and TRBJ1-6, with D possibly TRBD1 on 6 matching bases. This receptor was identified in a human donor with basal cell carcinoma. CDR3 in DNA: TGTGCCAGCAGTGAGCCCCAACAGGGTGGACCCCTCCACTTT. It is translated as CASSEPQQGGPLHF.